Given below is one TCR beta chain in context. This CDR3 is built from 14 residues. CDR1 is MDHEN, CDR2 SYDVKM, per germline. With 3 bases removed from V and 8 bases from J, the gap between germline ends came to 14 bases. The sample originates from a study of blood T cell repertoires in COVID-19. The protocol was immunoSEQ multiplex PCR, while the TCRdb copy is restricted to in-frame clones and leaves out a portion. This sample has about 76,000 clones; 80% to 90% occur once, and the top ten carry about a sixth. This sequence joins TRBV28 and TRBJ2-1; D is possibly TRBD2 (6 bases). The TCR originated in a human donor in a cohort sampled during active COVID-19. Material for sequencing was peripheral blood. CDR3 region: CASSFSGRGDEQFF. CDR3 DNA: TGTGCCAGCAGTTTTTCCGGGAGAGGCGATGAGCAGTTCTTC. The full variable domain, completed using reference TRBV28 and TRBJ2-1, is DVKVTQSSRYLVKRTGEKVFLECVQDMDHENMFWYRQDPGLGLRLIYFSYDVKMKEKGDIPEGYSVSREKKERFSLILESASTNQTSMYLCASSFSGRGDEQFFGPGTRLTVL.